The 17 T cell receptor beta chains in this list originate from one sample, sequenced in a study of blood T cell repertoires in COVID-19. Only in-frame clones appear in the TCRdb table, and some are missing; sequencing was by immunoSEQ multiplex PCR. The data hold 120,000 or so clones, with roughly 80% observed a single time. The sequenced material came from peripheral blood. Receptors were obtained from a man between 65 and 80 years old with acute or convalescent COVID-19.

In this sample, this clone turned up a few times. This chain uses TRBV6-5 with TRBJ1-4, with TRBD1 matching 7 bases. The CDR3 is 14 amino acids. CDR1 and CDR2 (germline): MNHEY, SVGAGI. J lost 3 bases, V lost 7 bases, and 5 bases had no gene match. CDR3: CASKNGQANEKLFF. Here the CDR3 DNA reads TGTGCCAGCAAAAACGGACAGGCTAATGAAAAACTGTTTTTT.

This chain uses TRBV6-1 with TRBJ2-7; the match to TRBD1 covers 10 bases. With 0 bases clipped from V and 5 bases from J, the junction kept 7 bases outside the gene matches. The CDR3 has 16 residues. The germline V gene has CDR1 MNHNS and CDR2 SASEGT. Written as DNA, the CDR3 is TGTGCCAGCAGTGAAGCGCGGAGACAGGGGGCGGACGAGCAGTACTTC. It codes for CASSEARRQGADEQYF.

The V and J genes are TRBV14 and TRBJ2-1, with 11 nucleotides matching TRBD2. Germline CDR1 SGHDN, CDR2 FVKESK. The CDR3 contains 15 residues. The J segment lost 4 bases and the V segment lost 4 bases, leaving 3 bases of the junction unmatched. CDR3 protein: CASSLTSGEYNEQFF. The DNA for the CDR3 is TGTGCCAGCAGCCTGACTAGCGGGGAGTACAATGAGCAGTTCTTC.

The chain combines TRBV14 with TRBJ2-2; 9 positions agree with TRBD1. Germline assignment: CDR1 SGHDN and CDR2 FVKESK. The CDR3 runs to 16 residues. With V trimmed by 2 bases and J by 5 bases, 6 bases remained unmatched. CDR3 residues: CASSQLQGARTGELFF. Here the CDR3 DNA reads TGTGCCAGCAGCCAATTACAGGGGGCACGTACCGGGGAGCTGTTTTTT.

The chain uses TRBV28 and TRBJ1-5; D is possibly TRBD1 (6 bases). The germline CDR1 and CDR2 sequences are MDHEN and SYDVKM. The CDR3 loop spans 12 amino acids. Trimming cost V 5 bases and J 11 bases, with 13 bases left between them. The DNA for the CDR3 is TGTGCCAGCAGTACGGACAGTCCATCCCAGCATTTT. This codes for CASSTDSPSQHF.

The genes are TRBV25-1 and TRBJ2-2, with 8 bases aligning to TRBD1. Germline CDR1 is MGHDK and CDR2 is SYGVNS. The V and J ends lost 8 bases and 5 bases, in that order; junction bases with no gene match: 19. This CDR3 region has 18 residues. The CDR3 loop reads CASEAWGRGRGKTGELFF. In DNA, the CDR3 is TGTGCCAGCGAGGCGTGGGGCAGGGGGCGCGGGAAAACCGGGGAGCTGTTTTTT.

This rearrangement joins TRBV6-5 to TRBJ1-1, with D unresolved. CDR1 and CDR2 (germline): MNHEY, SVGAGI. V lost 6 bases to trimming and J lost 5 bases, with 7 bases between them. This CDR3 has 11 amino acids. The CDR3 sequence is CASRTGTEAFF. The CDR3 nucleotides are TGTGCCAGCAGGACGGGAACTGAAGCTTTCTTT.

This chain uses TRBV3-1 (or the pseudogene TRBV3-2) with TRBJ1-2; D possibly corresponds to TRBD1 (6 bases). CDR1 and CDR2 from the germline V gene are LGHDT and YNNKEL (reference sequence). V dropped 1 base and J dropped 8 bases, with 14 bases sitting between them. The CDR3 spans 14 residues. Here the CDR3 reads CASSQAPGETGYTF. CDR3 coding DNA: TGTGCCAGCAGCCAAGCACCAGGGGAAACGGGCTACACCTTC.

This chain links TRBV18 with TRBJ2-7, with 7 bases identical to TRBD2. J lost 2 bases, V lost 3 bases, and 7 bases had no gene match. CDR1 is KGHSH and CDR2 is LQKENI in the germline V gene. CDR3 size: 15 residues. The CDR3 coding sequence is TGTGCCAGCTCACCGGGTGTGGGGGGGGCCTACGAGCAGTACTTC. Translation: CASSPGVGGAYEQYF.

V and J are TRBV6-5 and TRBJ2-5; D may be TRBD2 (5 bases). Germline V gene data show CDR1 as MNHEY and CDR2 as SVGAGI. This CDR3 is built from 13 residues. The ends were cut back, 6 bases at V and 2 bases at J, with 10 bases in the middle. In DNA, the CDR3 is TGTGCCAGCAGGCCCCGGAGGCAAGAGACCCAGTACTTC. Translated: CASRPRRQETQYF.

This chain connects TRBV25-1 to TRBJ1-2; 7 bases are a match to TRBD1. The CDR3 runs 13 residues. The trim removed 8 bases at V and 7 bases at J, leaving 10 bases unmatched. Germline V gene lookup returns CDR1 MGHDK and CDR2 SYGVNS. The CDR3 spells CASRRGGSGGYTF. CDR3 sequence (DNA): TGTGCCAGCCGGCGAGGGGGCTCGGGTGGCTACACCTTC.

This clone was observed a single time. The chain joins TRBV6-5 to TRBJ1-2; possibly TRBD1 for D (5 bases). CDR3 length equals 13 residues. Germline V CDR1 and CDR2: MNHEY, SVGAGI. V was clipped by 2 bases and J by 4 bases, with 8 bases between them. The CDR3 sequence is CASSYQGPYGYTF. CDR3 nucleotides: TGTGCCAGCAGTTACCAGGGCCCCTATGGCTACACCTTC.

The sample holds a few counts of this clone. The CDR3 DNA is TGTGCCAGTAGTACGGAGGGGGCCGAGACCCAGTACTTC. Translated, it gives CASSTEGAETQYF. The chain is built from TRBV19 and TRBJ2-5; tentative D call: TRBD1 (7 bases). There are 13 residues in the CDR3. V was cut by 4 bases and J by 5 bases, with 11 bases left in between. The germline CDR1 and CDR2 sequences are LNHDA and SQIVND (reference sequence).

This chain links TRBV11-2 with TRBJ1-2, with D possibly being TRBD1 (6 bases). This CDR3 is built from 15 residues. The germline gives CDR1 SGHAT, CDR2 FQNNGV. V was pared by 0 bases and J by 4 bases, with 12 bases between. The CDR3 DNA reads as TGTGCCAGCAGCTTAGATGAAGGGGGTACCTATGGCTACACCTTC. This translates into CASSLDEGGTYGYTF.

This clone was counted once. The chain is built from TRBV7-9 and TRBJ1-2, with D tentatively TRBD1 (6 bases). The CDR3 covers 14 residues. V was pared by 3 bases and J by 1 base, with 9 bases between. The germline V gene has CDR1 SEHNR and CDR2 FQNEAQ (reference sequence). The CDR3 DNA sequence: TGTGCCAGCAGCTTGGGCAGGGGTAACTATGGCTACACCTTC. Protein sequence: CASSLGRGNYGYTF.

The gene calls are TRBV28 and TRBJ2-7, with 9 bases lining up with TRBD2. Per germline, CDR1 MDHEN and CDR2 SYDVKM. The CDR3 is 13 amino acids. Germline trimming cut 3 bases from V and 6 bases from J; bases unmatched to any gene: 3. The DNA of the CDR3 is TGTGCCAGCAGTTTCCCTAGCGGGGCCGAGCAGTACTTC. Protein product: CASSFPSGAEQYF.

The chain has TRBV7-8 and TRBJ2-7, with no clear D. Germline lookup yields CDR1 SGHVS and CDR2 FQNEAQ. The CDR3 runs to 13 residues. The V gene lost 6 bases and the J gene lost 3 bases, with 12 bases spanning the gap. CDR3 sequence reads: CASRSHRSYEQYF. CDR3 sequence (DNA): TGTGCCAGCAGGTCCCATCGGAGCTACGAGCAGTACTTC.